This T cell receptor beta chain was recorded in a study of spatial heterogeneity in lung cancer. Study in general: Counts of TCR transcripts in tumor regions correlated strongly with a T cell module score (derived from matched bulk RNA-seq).

A word on this clonotype: Antigen: not known. This beta chain is an off-target read within a library intended for alpha chains, so its frequency means little.

Trimming removed 0 bases at V and 3 bases at J, with 8 bases between. Looked up from germline, CDR1 is LGHNA and CDR2 is YSLEER. CDR3 length: 14 amino acids. The study tagged each TCR cDNA molecule with a unique molecular identifier. TCRdb reanalysed the 5' RACE reads using MiXCR and keeps one entry per CDR3 protein. The sample has about 6,000 distinct CDR3 sequences, 12% to 15% seen once; the top ten hold roughly 12%. Study-wide points: Mutation tallies in tumors tracked expanded intratumoral alpha and beta TCR counts.

The time point denotes: sample taken at primary tumor resection. Samples were donated by 72 untreated early-stage non-small cell lung cancer patients. The input material, whole RNA from tumor, nontumor lung or frozen PBMC, was sequenced unsorted. The material sequenced was lung tumor tissue, taken at surgery. This receptor was obtained from a male donor with early-stage non-small cell lung cancer. The V and J genes are TRBV4-3 and TRBJ1-2, with D uncertain. CDR3 bases: TGCGCCAGCAGCCAAGATAAGACACACTATGGCTACACCTTC. This gives the protein CASSQDKTHYGYTF.